This T cell receptor beta chain was recovered during a study of T-cell memory formation after mild COVID-19. The wider study: Largely, the TCR clusters proved donor specific.

TCRdb fed the 5' RACE reads into MiXCR, producing one record per CDR3 protein. This table has hundreds of thousands of distinct CDR3 sequences, about 22% appearing once. Whole-study results and caveats: Among clones peaking at day 37 in the second wave, SARS-CoV-2 specificity remained unconfirmed. Contracting clones from day 15 to 85 had balanced CD4/CD8; later expanders favoured CD4+. Memory from before infection featured some responding clones, which suggests cross-reactive memory joined.

Remarks on this clonotype: Its antigen is not known.

Sequenced input: PBMCs or a T cell subset sorted from them (not recorded which). This TCR was recovered from an adult woman who had mild COVID-19 (a few samples of this study predate the infection). Cell type and time point are not known.

The CDR3 spells CASRGGGDTYNEQFF. The DNA of the CDR3 is TGTGCCAGCAGAGGAGGAGGTGATACCTACAATGAGCAGTTCTTC. The V call is TRBV2, the J call TRBJ2-1; a weak D match, TRBD2 (5 bases). CDR3 length: 15 residues. Per germline, CDR1 SNHLY and CDR2 FYNNEI. V was cut by 6 bases and J by 2 bases, with 14 bases left in between.